These 3 T cell receptor beta chains were all obtained from the same sample, sequenced in a study of tumor and adjacent non-tumor tissue in lung cancer. RNA was extracted from bulk tissue without any cell sorting. This non-tumor lung sample came from over 3 cm beyond the tumor edge. A modified ARM-PCR protocol with three rounds of nested PCR amplified TCRbeta. Using its own MiXCR run on the multiplex PCR reads, TCRdb lists one record per CDR3 protein. The repertoire holds about 86,000 distinct CDR3 sequences, around 76% seen once, with 20% to 25% in the top ten. Sequencing was performed on distant non-tumor lung tissue. Receptors originate from a woman aged 50 to 65 with non-small cell lung cancer.

Many counts were recorded for this clonotype. The V gene is TRBV5-1, the J gene TRBJ2-7; 10 nucleotides agree with TRBD1. Germline V lookup: CDR1 SGHRS, CDR2 YFSETQ. This CDR3 region has 14 residues. J lost 2 bases, V lost 2 bases, and 1 base had no gene match. Here the CDR3 reads CASSFGTGAYEQYF. CDR3 DNA sequence: TGCGCCAGCAGCTTTGGGACAGGGGCCTACGAGCAGTACTTC.

This clonotype occurred once. A read error may account for a junction end that differs from germline. The rearrangement joins TRBV4-1 to TRBJ2-7; the match to TRBD2 covers 12 bases. Germline CDR1 reads MGHRA; CDR2 reads YSYEKL. The CDR3 totals 17 residues. CDR3 DNA: TGCGCCAGCAGCCAACAGACTAGCGGGAGTATTCTCTATGAGCAGTGCTTC. This codes for CASSQQTSGSILYEQCF.

About this clonotype itself: Because it lacks the conserved phenylalanine or tryptophan at the end, this CDR3 is likely a read error. This chain joins TRBV11-2 and TRBJ2-7; D not resolved. This CDR3 comprises 13 residues. In germline, CDR1 is SGHAT, CDR2 FQNNGV. As DNA, the CDR3 is TGTGCCAACAGCTCACCCAACAAGGTCGGGCAGTACTAC. Its translation is CANSSPNKVGQYY.